The 17 T cell receptor beta chains below all came from one sample that was sequenced in a study of blood T cell repertoires in COVID-19. Only in-frame clones appear in the TCRdb table, and some are missing; sequencing was by immunoSEQ multiplex PCR. Of 200,000 or so clones in the sample, 70% to 90% are singletons; the top ten hold roughly 10%. Sequenced material: peripheral blood. The receptors come from a woman older than 75 with acute or convalescent COVID-19.

V is TRBV11-2 and J is TRBJ2-5, with D perhaps matching TRBD1 (6 bases). This CDR3 comprises 15 residues. Germline CDR1 is SGHAT and CDR2 is FQNNGV. V was cut by 3 bases and J by 0 bases, with 11 bases left in between. CDR3 sequence: CASSLRGTDQETQYF. CDR3 DNA sequence: TGTGCCAGCAGCTTGAGGGGGACGGACCAAGAGACCCAGTACTTC.

A few counts support this clone. The J gene is TRBJ1-6, the V gene TRBV28; 9 nucleotides agree with TRBD1. Germline V gene lookup returns CDR1 MDHEN and CDR2 SYDVKM. V shed 2 bases and J 7 bases; nucleotides not matched to a gene: 0. This CDR3 spans 14 amino acids. CDR3 DNA: TGTGCCAGCAGTTTAGGGACAGGGAATTCACCCCTCCACTTT. This sequence encodes CASSLGTGNSPLHF.

The chain employs TRBV30 and TRBJ1-2, with TRBD1 identical over 7 bases. In germline, CDR1 is GTSNPN, CDR2 SVGIG (reference sequence). This CDR3 contains 15 residues. The V and J ends lost 0 bases and 4 bases, in that order; junction bases with no gene match: 8. The CDR3 region is CAWSVGTDLVYGYTF. The CDR3 nucleotides are TGTGCCTGGAGTGTCGGGACAGATCTCGTCTATGGCTACACCTTC.

The V gene is TRBV9, the J gene TRBJ2-7; 9 positions match TRBD1. The ends lost 3 bases at V and 7 bases at J; junction bases unmatched: 14. The CDR3 runs 16 residues. Germline lookup yields CDR1 SGDLS and CDR2 YYNGEE. CDR3 DNA sequence: TGTGCCAGCAGCGCCCCACCGGGACAGGGCGTTGGGGAGCAGTACTTC. Translating gives CASSAPPGQGVGEQYF.

This clone was counted only a few times. The chain links TRBV28 to TRBJ1-1, with D unclear. Trimming pared 3 bases from V and 5 bases from J, leaving 16 bases between. The CDR3 sequence is 15 residues long. Germline V gives CDR1 MDHEN, CDR2 SYDVKM. The CDR3 sequence is CASSLFGGEGTEAFF. CDR3 sequence (DNA): TGTGCCAGCAGTTTGTTTGGCGGAGAAGGTACTGAAGCTTTCTTT.

The gene calls are TRBV2 and TRBJ1-2; 7 nucleotides line up with TRBD1. V was pared by 7 bases and J by 1 base, with 6 bases of the junction left unmatched. Germline lookup yields CDR1 SNHLY and CDR2 FYNNEI. This CDR3 spans 14 amino acids. CDR3 sequence reads: CASTLDRSNYGYTF. For the CDR3, the DNA is TGTGCCAGCACCCTGGACAGGAGTAACTATGGCTACACCTTC.

V usage is TRBV11-3 and J usage is TRBJ2-7; D unresolved. CDR3 length equals 14 residues. Germline CDR1 and CDR2: SGHNT and YENEEA. The ends were cut back, 1 base at V and 0 bases at J, with 7 bases in the middle. The CDR3 nucleotides are TGTGCCAGCAGCTTAGGGCCAAGCTCCTACGAGCAGTACTTC. Amino acids: CASSLGPSSYEQYF.

The chain employs TRBV3-1 (or the pseudogene TRBV3-2) and TRBJ1-1; D is ambiguous. Germline CDR1 is LGHDT and CDR2 is YNNKEL (reference sequence). V lost 0 bases, J lost 7 bases, and 9 bases lay in between. The CDR3 has 13 amino acids. The CDR3 nucleotides read TGTGCCAGCAGCCAAGAATTTGGGCGTGAAGCTTTCTTT. Translated, it gives CASSQEFGREAFF.

The chain links TRBV4-3 to TRBJ1-2, with 8 bases identical to TRBD1. The CDR3 length is 19 residues. V lost 0 bases to trimming and J lost 8 bases; unmatched junction nucleotides: 20. Germline CDR1 and CDR2: LGHNA and YSLEER. CDR3 nucleotide sequence: TGCGCCAGCAGCCAAGATATAAGGTGGACCCCGAGACAGGGGCTGGGCTACACCTTC. Translating gives CASSQDIRWTPRQGLGYTF.

The chain recombines TRBV3-1 (or the pseudogene TRBV3-2) with TRBJ1-1; D remains ambiguous. The CDR3 contains 12 residues. V was pared by 1 base and J by 7 bases, with 7 bases between. Germline assignment: CDR1 LGHDT and CDR2 YNNKEL (reference sequence). The DNA of the CDR3 is TGTGCCAGCAGCCAAGGCGGTCGTGAAGCTTTCTTT. It specifies CASSQGGREAFF.

The CDR3 protein is CAWSTRANYGYTF. For the CDR3, the DNA is TGTGCCTGGAGTACCAGGGCTAACTATGGCTACACCTTC. The chain has TRBV30 and TRBJ1-2, with D perhaps matching TRBD1 (5 bases). Trimming took 2 bases from V and 0 from J, leaving 7 bases between them. Germline V lookup: CDR1 GTSNPN, CDR2 SVGIG (reference sequence). The CDR3 length is 13 residues.

This clone was seen more than once but under ten times. This chain joins TRBV2 and TRBJ2-5; unclear D gene. V was pared by 6 bases and J by 4 bases, with 9 bases between. The CDR3 consists of 12 residues. Germline CDR1 and CDR2: SNHLY and FYNNEI. The CDR3 loop is CASSPVRETQYF. The CDR3 DNA reads as TGTGCCAGCAGCCCGGTTAGAGAGACCCAGTACTTC.

The CDR3 sequence: CASSYRDRGDEQYF. Written as DNA, the CDR3 is TGTGCCAGCAGTTACCGGGACAGGGGCGACGAGCAGTACTTC. The rearrangement joins TRBV6-6 to TRBJ2-7, with 10 positions matching TRBD1. This CDR3 comprises 14 residues. J lost 5 bases, V lost 2 bases, and 3 bases had no gene match. CDR1 and CDR2 from the germline V gene are MNHNY and SVGAGI (reference sequence).

CDR3 region: CARSWTGTGRNEKLFF. In nucleotides, the CDR3 is TGTGCCAGAAGCTGGACCGGGACAGGGAGGAATGAAAAACTGTTTTTT. The chain links TRBV5-3 to TRBJ1-4; TRBD1 aligns across 9 bases. Being an ORF, TRBV5-3 has a function that is uncertain. The CDR3 loop spans 16 amino acids. Trimming at V came to 3 bases and at J to 5 bases, leaving 8 bases not matched to a gene.

The chain recombines TRBV5-4 with TRBJ1-1; D might be TRBD1 (6 bases). Per the germline V gene, CDR1 is SGHNT and CDR2 is YYREEE (reference sequence). The ends were cut back, 4 bases at V and 6 bases at J, with 19 bases in the middle. The CDR3 has 15 amino acids. The CDR3 DNA reads as TGTGCCAGCAGCCGCCGGACTGGGGGGGGCGCTGAAGCTTTCTTT. Its translation is CASSRRTGGGAEAFF.

This chain's CDR3 is CASSLGPGGETQYF. The CDR3 region has the DNA TGTGCCAGCAGCTTAGGTCCAGGGGGAGAGACCCAGTACTTC. V gene TRBV11-1 combines with J gene TRBJ2-5; TRBD1 agrees at 7 bases. V shed 1 base and J 4 bases; nucleotides not matched to a gene: 3. In germline, CDR1 is SGHAT, CDR2 FQDESV (reference sequence). This CDR3 is 14 amino acids long.

The chain combines TRBV6-2 or TRBV6-3 with TRBJ1-2, with D unclear. CDR1 MNHEY and CDR2 SVGEGT come from the germline V gene. The CDR3 is 14 residues long. The V gene lost 0 bases and the J gene lost 3 bases, with 8 bases spanning the gap. The CDR3 reads CASSYSRWDYGYTF. In DNA form, the CDR3 reads TGTGCCAGCAGTTACTCGAGGTGGGACTATGGCTACACCTTC.